This passage covers 24 T cell receptor beta chains from one sample sequenced in a study of OX40 agonist ivuxolimab in advanced cancers. Sequencing was performed with immunoSEQ multiplex PCR; in TCRdb, only in-frame clones are kept and a portion is missing. Of about 61,000 clones listed, around 86% are singletons. The source was CD4+ or CD8+ T cells sorted from blood, collected in a trial of the OX40 agonist ivuxolimab. These receptors were taken from an adult with an advanced solid tumor such as melanoma, head and neck, liver or kidney cancer.

V is TRBV5-1 and J is TRBJ2-4, with 8 bases matching TRBD1. Germline loops: CDR1 SGHRS, CDR2 YFSETQ. The V gene end was trimmed by 7 bases and the J gene end by 7 bases; junction bases not matched to a gene: 10. This CDR3 comprises 14 residues. In DNA, the CDR3 is TGCGCCAGCGGGCTCAGGGGGCTGGAGAACATTCAGTACTTC. This codes for CASGLRGLENIQYF.

This clone has just one count. The chain employs TRBV30 and TRBJ2-5; 8 bases are shared with TRBD1. This CDR3 has 12 amino acids. V was clipped by 5 bases and J by 3 bases; unmatched bases: 2. Germline V gene lookup returns CDR1 GTSNPN and CDR2 SVGIG (reference sequence). The CDR3 nucleotides are TGTGCCTGGGGACAGGGAGAAGAGACCCAGTACTTC. Its protein product is CAWGQGEETQYF.

This clone was detected a few times. This rearrangement joins TRBV5-6 to TRBJ2-7, with 11 bases aligning to TRBD2. CDR3 length: 14 residues. Germline trimming cut 0 bases from V and 12 bases from J; bases unmatched to any gene: 8. CDR1 SGHDT and CDR2 YYEEEE come from the germline V gene. The CDR3, as DNA: TGTGCCAGCAGCTTGGGGCTAGCGGGGGGCCCAGGGTACTTC. Protein sequence: CASSLGLAGGPGYF.

The chain's CDR3 is CASSSNGQETQYF. The CDR3 nucleotides read TGTGCCAGCAGTTCCAATGGCCAAGAGACCCAGTACTTC. V is TRBV28 and J is TRBJ2-5; D ambiguous. Trimming cost V 4 bases and J 1 base, with 7 bases left between them. This CDR3 spans 13 amino acids. The germline V gene encodes CDR1 MDHEN and CDR2 SYDVKM.

This chain uses TRBV11-3 with TRBJ2-1, with 8 bases aligning to TRBD2. Germline CDR1 reads SGHNT; CDR2 reads YENEEA. The V and J ends lost 3 bases and 4 bases, in that order; junction bases with no gene match: 2. The CDR3 covers 14 residues. CDR3 nucleotide sequence: TGTGCCAGCAGCTTCGCGGGGGGATACAATGAGCAGTTCTTC. Protein: CASSFAGGYNEQFF.

This chain links TRBV9 with TRBJ2-5; a possible D gene is TRBD1 (5 bases). CDR3 size: 14 residues. Germline assignment: CDR1 SGDLS and CDR2 YYNGEE. The V and J ends lost 0 bases and 5 bases respectively, with 11 bases between them. The DNA of the CDR3 is TGTGCCAGCAGCGTAGCGTTAAAGGGGGAGACCCAGTACTTC. The encoded protein is CASSVALKGETQYF.

The chain joins TRBV18 to TRBJ1-4, with a weak D call TRBD1 (5 bases). This CDR3 is 16 amino acids long. CDR1 and CDR2 from the germline V gene are KGHSH and LQKENI. Deletions cut 2 bases from V and 6 bases from J, with 16 bases between. The CDR3 here is CASSPYTGRADEKLFF. In DNA form, the CDR3 reads TGTGCCAGCTCACCATATACGGGGCGCGCGGATGAAAAACTGTTTTTT.

This clone ranks as medium-sized. Other nucleotide sequences in the sample specify the same CDR3. The rearrangement uses TRBV11-2 and TRBJ1-1, with D tentatively TRBD1 (5 bases). V was shortened by 6 bases and J by 1 base, with 9 bases between the two germline ends. This CDR3 comprises 13 residues. Germline V gene data show CDR1 as SGHAT and CDR2 as FQNNGV. In DNA form, the CDR3 reads TGTGCCAGCAGTTCCGACAGGAACACTGAAGCTTTCTTT. It codes for CASSSDRNTEAFF.

The chain joins TRBV10-3 to TRBJ1-1, with D perhaps matching TRBD1 (5 bases). CDR1 and CDR2 from the germline V gene are ENHRY and SYGVKD. This CDR3 region has 13 residues. Trimming removed 4 bases from V and 1 base from J, with 7 bases in between. The CDR3 spells CAISVGGNTEAFF. The CDR3, as DNA: TGTGCCATCAGTGTCGGGGGGAACACTGAAGCTTTCTTT.

This chain uses TRBV9 with TRBJ1-3; TRBD1 is a possible D gene (6 bases). Germline values: CDR1 SGDLS, CDR2 YYNGEE. The CDR3 totals 16 residues. V dropped 0 bases and J dropped 4 bases, with 14 bases sitting between them. The CDR3 coding sequence is TGTGCCAGCAGCGTAGAAGGGACAATGGGGGGAAACACCATATATTTT. This encodes CASSVEGTMGGNTIYF.

This clone has only one observation. This sequence joins TRBV29-1 and TRBJ2-1; 10 positions agree with TRBD1. Per the germline V gene, CDR1 is SQVTM and CDR2 is ANQGSEA. The length of the CDR3 is 13 residues. With 6 bases clipped from V and 8 bases from J, the junction kept 7 bases outside the gene matches. CDR3 protein: CSVPGQGTYEQFF. The CDR3 bases are TGCAGCGTCCCGGGACAGGGGACTTATGAGCAGTTCTTC.

This chain connects TRBV12-1 to TRBJ1-4; the D call in the table, TRBD1, was not verified against the DNA. TRBV12-1 has pseudogene status. This CDR3 comprises 18 residues. The CDR3, as DNA: TGTGCCAGCAGCCTACGTAATCATCCGACAGGGCCCGGAGAAAAACTGTTTTTT. Translated, it gives CASSLRNHPTGPGEKLFF.

The chain joins TRBV27 to TRBJ2-7; D uncertain. The ends were cut back, 5 bases at V and 3 bases at J, with 17 bases in the middle. The CDR3 spans 15 residues. Germline CDR1 is MNHEY and CDR2 is SMNVEV (reference sequence). DNA of the CDR3: TGTGCCAGCAGTCCCCGGGCAGGCCTATACTACGAGCAGTACTTC. Amino acids: CASSPRAGLYYEQYF.

The rearrangement joins TRBV6-5 to TRBJ1-6; the match to TRBD1 covers 7 bases. V trimming: 9 bases; J trimming: 5 bases; junction bases outside the gene matches: 10. Per the germline V gene, CDR1 is MNHEY and CDR2 is SVGAGI. The CDR3 spans 15 residues. CDR3 nucleotides: TGTGCCAGTAGAGTGGGACAGCCGAATAATTCACCCCTCCACTTT. Translating it yields CASRVGQPNNSPLHF.

This clone was observed once. At one end, the junction sequence differs from germline, possibly due to a read error. This chain uses TRBV11-3 with TRBJ2-1; D is unresolved. Per germline, CDR1 SGHNT and CDR2 YENEEA. The CDR3 has 11 amino acids. CDR3 residues: CTSSDNNEQFF. The CDR3 nucleotides are TGTACCAGCAGCGATAACAATGAGCAGTTCTTC.

V usage is TRBV5-5 and J usage is TRBJ1-6, with 9 positions matching TRBD1. The CDR3 extends over 14 amino acids. V shed 2 bases, J shed 8 bases, and the junction held 2 bases outside the gene matches. Looked up from germline, CDR1 is SGHKS and CDR2 is YYEKEE (reference sequence). The CDR3 protein is CASSFRQGDSPLHF. The CDR3 DNA follows: TGTGCCAGCAGCTTTAGACAGGGGGATTCACCCCTCCACTTT.

The chain has TRBV6-1 and TRBJ1-3; TRBD1 might be the D (6 bases). The germline V and J ends were trimmed by 1 base and 1 base, with 14 bases remaining between them. The CDR3 is 17 amino acids. Germline CDR1 MNHNS, CDR2 SASEGT. The CDR3 region is CASSEGGARGSGNTIYF. CDR3 in DNA: TGTGCCAGCAGTGAAGGGGGAGCCAGGGGATCTGGAAACACCATATATTTT.

This chain uses TRBV28 with TRBJ1-3; 9 positions match TRBD1. The CDR3 is 14 residues long. CDR1 is MDHEN and CDR2 is SYDVKM in the germline V gene. The ends lost 7 bases at V and 3 bases at J; junction bases unmatched: 4. The CDR3 DNA reads TGTGCCAGCAAGGGACAGGGCATTGGAAACACCATATATTTT. Its translation is CASKGQGIGNTIYF.

This clone was seen only once. V is TRBV10-3 and J is TRBJ1-5; weak D call: TRBD1 (6 bases). The V and J ends lost 5 bases and 4 bases respectively, with 15 bases between them. The CDR3 spans 15 residues. CDR1 and CDR2 (germline): ENHRY, SYGVKD. This chain's CDR3 is CAISSLTGANQPQHF. The CDR3 DNA reads TGTGCCATCAGTTCATTAACGGGGGCTAATCAGCCCCAGCATTTT.

For the CDR3, the DNA is TGTGCCAGCAGCCCTGGAGACGACATTCAGTACTTC. Protein product: CASSPGDDIQYF. The rearrangement links TRBV7-8 to TRBJ2-4; D is undetermined. The V end was cut by 5 bases, the J end by 8 bases, with 10 bases between. The CDR3 is made up of 12 amino acids. Germline assignment: CDR1 SGHVS and CDR2 FQNEAQ.

Written as DNA, the CDR3 is TGTGCCTGGAGTGATCAGGGGAACTCTGGAAACACCATATATTTT. Translated, it gives CAWSDQGNSGNTIYF. The V and J genes are TRBV30 and TRBJ1-3, with D possibly TRBD1 on 6 matching bases. Trimming shortened V by 1 base and J by 0 bases, and 10 bases separated the two germline ends. The CDR3 is 15 amino acids. Germline V lookup: CDR1 GTSNPN, CDR2 SVGIG (reference sequence).

The chain has TRBV28 and TRBJ1-5; 9 bases match TRBD1. This CDR3 contains 18 residues. J lost 7 bases, V lost 1 base, and 14 bases had no gene match. In germline, CDR1 is MDHEN, CDR2 SYDVKM. The CDR3 nucleotides are TGTGCCAGCAGTTTATATCGGACCGGGACAGGGTTTCGACAGCCCCAGCATTTT. Translation gives CASSLYRTGTGFRQPQHF.

The rearrangement joins TRBV30 to TRBJ1-2, with a tentative D call TRBD1 (6 bases). Trimming took 0 bases from V and 8 from J, leaving 13 bases between them. This CDR3 spans 13 amino acids. Germline-derived CDR1 and CDR2 are GTSNPN and SVGIG (reference sequence). This CDR3 reads CAWSVRQGFGYTF. CDR3 in DNA: TGTGCCTGGAGTGTGAGGCAGGGGTTCGGCTACACCTTC. Filled out from reference TRBV30 and TRBJ1-2, the complete variable domain reads SQTIHQWPATLVQPVGSPLSLECTVEGTSNPNLYWYRQAAGRGLQLLFYSVGIGQISSEVPQNLSASRPQDRQFILSSKKLLLSDSGFYLCAWSVRQGFGYTFGSGTRLTVV.

The chain uses TRBV2 and TRBJ2-1, with D possibly being TRBD2 (6 bases). The CDR3 contains 14 residues. Deletions cut 4 bases from V and 4 bases from J, with 11 bases between. Germline CDR1 is SNHLY and CDR2 is FYNNEI. CDR3 region: CASSVSGPYNEQFF. The CDR3 nucleotides read TGTGCCAGCAGTGTCAGCGGGCCATACAATGAGCAGTTCTTC.